A selection of T cell receptor beta chains follows, all from one sample in a study of cytomegalovirus exposure and HLA in healthy donors. Assay used: immunoSEQ multiplex PCR; TCRdb lists only in-frame clones, some missing. The sample has 30,000 to 40,000 clones, 85% to 95% seen once. The sample consisted of PBMCs. All receptors derive from a man younger than 35 in good health and CMV-seronegative. The CDR3 runs from the conserved cysteine through the conserved F or W. A D gene is named only where the DNA matches it firmly. The listing skips clone size in some rows; elsewhere it reads once, few, many or a size class.

j_call | clone_size | d_call | v_call | cdr3_nt | cdr3_aa
TRBJ2-7 | once | TRBD2 | TRBV29-1 | TGCAGCGTTTCGGCTAGCGGGACGGTCGAGCAGTACTTC | CSVSASGTVEQYF
TRBJ2-3 | . | . | TRBV27 | TGTGCCAGCACTCAGTCGAACGCAGATACGCAGTATTTT | CASTQSNADTQYF
TRBJ1-5 | . | . | TRBV6-1 | TGTGCCAGCAGTGAGTCGGGGTATAGCAATCAGCCCCAGCATTTT | CASSESGYSNQPQHF
TRBJ1-2 | . | . | TRBV7-9 | TGTGCCAGCAGCAGGGAGGGGGGGCTTGGTGGCTACACCTTC | CASSREGGLGGYTF
TRBJ2-7 | . | . | TRBV2 | TGTGCCACCAAGCCCGCTTTTAGTTCCTCCTACGAGCAGTACTTC | CATKPAFSSSYEQYF
TRBJ2-1 | . | TRBD1 | TRBV9 | TGTGCCAGCAGCGTAGATGGGACAGACTACAATGAGCAGTTCTTC | CASSVDGTDYNEQFF
TRBJ2-5 | . | . | TRBV7-2 | TGTGCCAGCAGCTTAGAGCTAGGGGCTCGAGAGACCCAGTACTTC | CASSLELGARETQYF
TRBJ2-3 | . | . | TRBV27 | TGTGCCAGCAGTTCCCCCCTAGCGAGAGATACGCAGTATTTT | CASSSPLARDTQYF
TRBJ2-1 | . | TRBD2 | TRBV10-3 | TGTGCCATCACGAGCGGGAGCCGCTACAATGAGCAGTTCTTC | CAITSGSRYNEQFF
TRBJ2-7 | few | . | TRBV11-2 | TGTGCCAGCAGCTTAGTGGGCCAGAACGAGCAGTACTTC | CASSLVGQNEQYF
TRBJ2-2 | . | TRBD1 | TRBV9 | TGTGCCAGCAGCGTGCACAGGGGGACCGGGGAGCTGTTTTTT | CASSVHRGTGELFF
TRBJ2-3 | few | . | TRBV7-6 | TGTGCCAGCAGTCGATGGACAGCCAGCACAGATACGCAGTATTTT | CASSRWTASTDTQYF
TRBJ2-7 | . | TRBD1 | TRBV10-3 | TGTGCCATCAGGCGAGACAGGGCCTACGAGCAGTACTTC | CAIRRDRAYEQYF
TRBJ2-2 | few | . | TRBV19 | TGTGCCAGTAGTCCAGCGGCAGGGGCTGTCGGGGAGCTGTTTTTT | CASSPAAGAVGELFF
TRBJ2-1 | . | . | TRBV7-2 | TGTGCCAGCACCCAAAGGGGGGGCAGGTACAATGAGCAGTTCTTC | CASTQRGGRYNEQFF
TRBJ1-5 | . | . | TRBV28 | TGTGCCAGCAGTTTAACAGGGAACCAGCCCCAGCATTTT | CASSLTGNQPQHF
TRBJ1-5 | once | . | TRBV27 | TGTGCCAGCAGTGGAATGGAGGTCCTAGGCAATCAGCCCCAGCATTTT | CASSGMEVLGNQPQHF
TRBJ2-1 | . | . | TRBV9 | TGTGCCAGCAGAAGACTAGGACCCAATGAGCAGTTCTTC | CASRRLGPNEQFF
TRBJ1-1 | . | TRBD1 | TRBV5-1 | TGCGCCAGCACGACAGGGGTCCCGAACACTGAAGCTTTCTTT | CASTTGVPNTEAFF
TRBJ2-2 | . | . | TRBV10-1 | TGCGCCAGCAGTGAGATCCGGGGCGGGGAGCTGTTTTTT | CASSEIRGGELFF
TRBJ2-2 | once | TRBD1 | TRBV30 | TGTGCCTGGCAGTCCGGGACAGGGAACACCGGGGAGCTGTTTTTT | CAWQSGTGNTGELFF
TRBJ1-1 | . | . | TRBV27 | TGTGCCAGCAGTTTATTGGCCTACACTGAAGCTTTCTTT | CASSLLAYTEAFF
TRBJ2-1 | . | . | TRBV19 | TGTGCCAGTAGTATAGGGGCTAGCGCTTACGCAGTCTCCTACAATGAGCAGTTCTTC | CASSIGASAYAVSYNEQFF
TRBJ1-1 | . | . | TRBV6-5 | TGTGCCAGCAGAGCCACTCGAAACACTGAAGCTTTCTTT | CASRATRNTEAFF
TRBJ2-1 | . | TRBD2 | TRBV14 | TGTGCCAGCAGCCGGACTAGCGGAAACAATGAGCAGTTCTTC | CASSRTSGNNEQFF
TRBJ1-4 | . | . | TRBV30 | TGTGCCTGGAGGGACAGACCGAATGAAAAACTGTTTTTT | CAWRDRPNEKLFF
TRBJ2-6 | . | TRBD1 | TRBV6-1 | TGTGCCAGCAGTGGACAGGGGTACTCTGGGGCCAACGTCCTGACTTTC | CASSGQGYSGANVLTF
TRBJ2-7 | few | TRBD2 | TRBV9 | TGTGCCAGCAGCGTAGGGGGTAGCGGGGACTACGAGCAGTACTTC | CASSVGGSGDYEQYF
TRBJ1-5 | . | TRBD1 | TRBV19 | TGTGCCAGTCAAACCTCTACTCCGGGACAGAGCAATCAGCCCCAGCATTTT | CASQTSTPGQSNQPQHF
TRBJ2-7 | . | TRBD2 | TRBV5-1 | TGCGCCAGCAGCTTGGATCCGGGAGGACCCTACGAGCAGTACTTC | CASSLDPGGPYEQYF
TRBJ2-7 | . | TRBD2 | TRBV5-4 | TGTGCCAGCGGCCCCCTCGGGTCTAGCGGATCCTACGAGCAGTACTTC | CASGPLGSSGSYEQYF
TRBJ2-3 | . | TRBD2 | TRBV11-3 | TGTGCCAGCAGCTTAGGGACTAGCGTCACAGATACGCAGTATTTT | CASSLGTSVTDTQYF
TRBJ1-5 | . | . | TRBV30 | TGTGCCTGGGATGGAGGGGACAATCAGCCCCAGCATTTT | CAWDGGDNQPQHF
TRBJ1-1 | . | TRBD1 | TRBV9 | TGTGCCAGCAGCCGACAGGGGATTACCACTGAAGCTTTCTTT | CASSRQGITTEAFF